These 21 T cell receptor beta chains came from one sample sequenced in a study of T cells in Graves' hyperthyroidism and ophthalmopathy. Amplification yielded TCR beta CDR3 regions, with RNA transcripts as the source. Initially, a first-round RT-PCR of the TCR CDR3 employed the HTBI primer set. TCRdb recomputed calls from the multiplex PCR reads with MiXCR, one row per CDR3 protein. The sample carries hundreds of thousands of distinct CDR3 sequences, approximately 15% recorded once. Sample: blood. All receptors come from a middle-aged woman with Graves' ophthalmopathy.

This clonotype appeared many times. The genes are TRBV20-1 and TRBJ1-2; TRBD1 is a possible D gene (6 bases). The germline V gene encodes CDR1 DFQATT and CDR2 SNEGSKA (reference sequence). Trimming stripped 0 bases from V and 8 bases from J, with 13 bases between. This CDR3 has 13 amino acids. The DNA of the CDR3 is TGCAGTGCTAGAGAGCCCCAGGGGACGGGCTACACCTTC. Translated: CSAREPQGTGYTF.

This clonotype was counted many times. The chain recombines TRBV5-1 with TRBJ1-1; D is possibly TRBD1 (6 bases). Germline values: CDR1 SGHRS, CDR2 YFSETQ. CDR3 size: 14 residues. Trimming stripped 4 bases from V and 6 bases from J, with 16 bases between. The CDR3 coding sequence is TGCGCCAGCAGCGTCATAACGGGGGCTGCTGAAGCTTTCTTT. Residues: CASSVITGAAEAFF.

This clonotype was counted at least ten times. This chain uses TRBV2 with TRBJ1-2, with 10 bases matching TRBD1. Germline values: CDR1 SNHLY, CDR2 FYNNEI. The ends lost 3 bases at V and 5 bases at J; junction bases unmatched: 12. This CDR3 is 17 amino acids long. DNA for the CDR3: TGTGCCAGCAGTGATCTTTCCCCCGGGACAGGGGCTTATGGCTACACCTTC. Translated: CASSDLSPGTGAYGYTF.

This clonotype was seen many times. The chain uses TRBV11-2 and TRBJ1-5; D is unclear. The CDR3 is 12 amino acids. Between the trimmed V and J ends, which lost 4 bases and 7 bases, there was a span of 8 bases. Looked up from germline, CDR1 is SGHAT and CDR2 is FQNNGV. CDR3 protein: CASSSMGQPQHF. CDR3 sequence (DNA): TGTGCCAGCAGCTCCATGGGCCAGCCCCAGCATTTT. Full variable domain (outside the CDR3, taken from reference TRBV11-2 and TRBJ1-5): EAGVAQSPRYKIIEKRQSVAFWCNPISGHATLYWYQQILGQGPKLLIQFQNNGVVDDSQLPKDRFSAERLKGVDSTLKIQPAKLEDSAVYLCASSSMGQPQHFGDGTRLSIL.

The CDR3 region has the DNA TGTGCCAGCAGCTTAGCCGGGACACGATATTCACCCCTCCACTTT. This translates into CASSLAGTRYSPLHF. The V and J genes are TRBV7-9 and TRBJ1-6; D might be TRBD1 (6 bases). CDR1 and CDR2 (germline): SEHNR, FQNEAQ (reference sequence). The CDR3 consists of 15 residues. The V end lost 0 bases, the J end lost 8 bases, and 11 bases lay between the germline ends.

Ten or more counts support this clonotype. CDR3 DNA: TGCAGCGTTGAACAACATTTCGGGCAGGGGGTTTACTACAATGAGCAGTTCTTC. Its protein is CSVEQHFGQGVYYNEQFF. The chain recombines TRBV29-1 with TRBJ2-1, with 7 bases fitting TRBD1. Germline lookup yields CDR1 SQVTM and CDR2 ANQGSEA. The J segment lost 3 bases and the V segment lost 2 bases, leaving 16 bases of the junction unmatched. This CDR3 is built from 18 residues.

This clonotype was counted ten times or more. The CDR3 loop reads CSARTRTSDGELFF. The CDR3 DNA reads as TGCAGTGCTAGAACACGGACTAGCGACGGGGAGCTGTTTTTT. The chain has TRBV20-1 and TRBJ2-2; 9 bases are a match to TRBD2. The ends lost 2 bases at V and 7 bases at J; junction bases unmatched: 5. Germline V gives CDR1 DFQATT, CDR2 SNEGSKA (reference sequence). The CDR3 runs 14 residues.

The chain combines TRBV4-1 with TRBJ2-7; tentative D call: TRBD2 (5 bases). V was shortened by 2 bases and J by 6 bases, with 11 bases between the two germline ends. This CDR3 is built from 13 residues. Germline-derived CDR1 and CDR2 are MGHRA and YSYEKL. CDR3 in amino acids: CASSQHRGGEQYF. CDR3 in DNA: TGCGCCAGCAGCCAACACCGGGGTGGCGAGCAGTACTTC.

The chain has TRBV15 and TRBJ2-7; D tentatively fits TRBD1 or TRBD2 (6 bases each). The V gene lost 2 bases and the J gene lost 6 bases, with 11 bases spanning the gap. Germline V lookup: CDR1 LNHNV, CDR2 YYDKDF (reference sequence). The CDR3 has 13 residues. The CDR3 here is CATSRLQGGEQYF. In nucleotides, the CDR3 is TGTGCCACCAGCAGATTACAGGGAGGCGAGCAGTACTTC.

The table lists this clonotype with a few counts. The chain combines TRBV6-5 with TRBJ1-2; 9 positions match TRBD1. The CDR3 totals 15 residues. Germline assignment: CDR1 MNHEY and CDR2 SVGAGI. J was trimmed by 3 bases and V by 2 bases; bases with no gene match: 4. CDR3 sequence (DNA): TGTGCCAGCAGTTACAACACAGGGGGCGACTATGGCTACACCTTC. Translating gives CASSYNTGGDYGYTF.

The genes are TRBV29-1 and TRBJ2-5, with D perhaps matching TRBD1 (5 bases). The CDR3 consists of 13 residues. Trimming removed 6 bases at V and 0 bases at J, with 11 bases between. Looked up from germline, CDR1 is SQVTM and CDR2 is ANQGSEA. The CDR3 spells CSVAGQNQETQYF. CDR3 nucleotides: TGCAGCGTCGCCGGACAAAACCAAGAGACCCAGTACTTC. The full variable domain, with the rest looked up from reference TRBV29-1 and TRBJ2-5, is SAVISQKPSRDICQRGTSLTIQCQVDSQVTMMFWYRQQPGQSLTLIATANQGSEATYESGFVIDKFPISRPNLTFSTLTVSNMSPEDSSIYLCSVAGQNQETQYFGPGTRLLVL.

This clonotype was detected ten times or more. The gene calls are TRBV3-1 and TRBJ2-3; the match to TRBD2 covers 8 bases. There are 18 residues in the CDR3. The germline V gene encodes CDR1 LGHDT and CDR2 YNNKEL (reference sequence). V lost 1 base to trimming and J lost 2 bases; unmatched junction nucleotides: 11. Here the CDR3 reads CASSQGFLTSGNTDTQYF. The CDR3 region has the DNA TGTGCCAGCAGCCAAGGTTTCCTAACTAGCGGAAACACAGATACGCAGTATTTT.

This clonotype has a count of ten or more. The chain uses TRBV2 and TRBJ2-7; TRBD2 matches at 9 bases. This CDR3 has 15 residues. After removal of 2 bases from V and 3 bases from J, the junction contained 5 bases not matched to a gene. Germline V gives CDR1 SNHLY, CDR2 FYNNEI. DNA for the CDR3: TGTGCCAGCAGTGAACGCTCTAGCGGGATCTACGAGCAGTACTTC. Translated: CASSERSSGIYEQYF. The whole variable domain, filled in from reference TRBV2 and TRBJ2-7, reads EPEVTQTPSHQVTQMGQEVILRCVPISNHLYFYWYRQILGQKVEFLVSFYNNEISEKSEIFDDQFSVERPDGSNFTLKIRSTKLEDSAMYFCASSERSSGIYEQYFGPGTRLTVT.

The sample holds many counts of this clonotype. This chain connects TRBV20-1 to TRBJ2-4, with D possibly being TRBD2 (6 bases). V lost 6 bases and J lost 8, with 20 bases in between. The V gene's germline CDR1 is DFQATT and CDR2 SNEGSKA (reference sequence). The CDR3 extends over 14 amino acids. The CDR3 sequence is CSAPTGLARYIQYF. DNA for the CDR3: TGCAGTGCGCCGACCGGGCTAGCGAGATACATTCAGTACTTC.

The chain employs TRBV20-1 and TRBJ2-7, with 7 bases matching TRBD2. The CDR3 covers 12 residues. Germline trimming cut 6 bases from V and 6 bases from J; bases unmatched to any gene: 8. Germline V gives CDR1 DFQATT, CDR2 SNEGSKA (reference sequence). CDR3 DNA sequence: TGCAGTGCCTGGGAGGGGACCTCCGAGCAGTACTTC. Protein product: CSAWEGTSEQYF.

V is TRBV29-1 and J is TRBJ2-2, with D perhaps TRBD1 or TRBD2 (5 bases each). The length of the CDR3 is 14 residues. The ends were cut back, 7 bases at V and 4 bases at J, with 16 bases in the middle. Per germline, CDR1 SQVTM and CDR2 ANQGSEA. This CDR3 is CSARSGSGTGELFF. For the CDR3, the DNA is TGCAGCGCACGGTCAGGGAGCGGCACCGGGGAGCTGTTTTTT.

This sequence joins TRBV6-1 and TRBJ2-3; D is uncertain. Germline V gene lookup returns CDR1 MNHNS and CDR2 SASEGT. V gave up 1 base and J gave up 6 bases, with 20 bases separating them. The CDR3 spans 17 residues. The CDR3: CASSEVVAVSGWDTQYF. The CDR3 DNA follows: TGTGCCAGCAGTGAAGTAGTGGCGGTATCGGGTTGGGATACGCAGTATTTT.

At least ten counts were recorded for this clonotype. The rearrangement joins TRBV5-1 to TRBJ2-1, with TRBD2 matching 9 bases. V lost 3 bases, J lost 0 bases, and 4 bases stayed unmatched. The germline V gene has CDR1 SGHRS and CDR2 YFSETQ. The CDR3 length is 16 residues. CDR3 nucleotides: TGCGCCAGCAGCTCAGCGGGAGGAAGCTCCTACAATGAGCAGTTCTTC. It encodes CASSSAGGSSYNEQFF.

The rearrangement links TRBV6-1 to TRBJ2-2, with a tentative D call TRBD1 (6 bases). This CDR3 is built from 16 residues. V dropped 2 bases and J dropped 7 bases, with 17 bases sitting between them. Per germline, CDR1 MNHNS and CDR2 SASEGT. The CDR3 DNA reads TGTGCCAGCAGTGAACCAACCCACTCAGGGGTCGGGGAGCTGTTTTTT. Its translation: CASSEPTHSGVGELFF.

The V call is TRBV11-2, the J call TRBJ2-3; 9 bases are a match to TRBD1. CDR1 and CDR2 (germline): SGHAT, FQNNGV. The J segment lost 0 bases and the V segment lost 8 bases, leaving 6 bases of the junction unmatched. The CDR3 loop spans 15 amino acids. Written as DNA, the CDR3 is TGTGCCAGCGGAGACAGGGGGGCTAGCACAGATACGCAGTATTTT. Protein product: CASGDRGASTDTQYF.

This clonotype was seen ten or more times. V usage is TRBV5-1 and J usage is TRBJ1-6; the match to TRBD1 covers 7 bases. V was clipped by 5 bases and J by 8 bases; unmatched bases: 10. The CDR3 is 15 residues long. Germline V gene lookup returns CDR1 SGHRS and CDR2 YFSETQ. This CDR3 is CASRINRGSDSPLHF. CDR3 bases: TGCGCCAGCAGAATCAACAGGGGCTCTGATTCACCCCTCCACTTT.